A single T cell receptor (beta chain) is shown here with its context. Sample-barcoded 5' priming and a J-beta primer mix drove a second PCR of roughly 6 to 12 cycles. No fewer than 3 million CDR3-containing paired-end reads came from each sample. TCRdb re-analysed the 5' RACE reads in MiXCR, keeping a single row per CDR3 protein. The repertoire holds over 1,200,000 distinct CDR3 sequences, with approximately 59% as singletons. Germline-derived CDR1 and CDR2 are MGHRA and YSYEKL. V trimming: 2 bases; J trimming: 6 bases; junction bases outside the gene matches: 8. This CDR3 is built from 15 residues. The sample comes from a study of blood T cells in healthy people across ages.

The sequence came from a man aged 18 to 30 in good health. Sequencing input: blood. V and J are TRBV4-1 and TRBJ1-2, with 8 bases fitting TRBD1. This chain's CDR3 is CASSQIGQGLDGYTF. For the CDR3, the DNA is TGCGCCAGCAGCCAAATCGGACAGGGTTTGGATGGCTACACCTTC.